This T cell receptor (beta chain) was captured in a study of T cell changes during pregnancy in multiple sclerosis. This clone was detected only once. The ends lost 5 bases at V and 2 bases at J; junction bases unmatched: 5. Germline values: CDR1 SGHNT, CDR2 YENEEA. This CDR3 contains 14 residues. TCRdb's copy holds only in-frame clones and misses some; the assay was immunoSEQ multiplex PCR. Among around 68,000 clones listed, 90% to 95% were seen once. Sequencing used peripheral blood, obtained after pregnancy. The V call is TRBV11-3, the J call TRBJ2-5; 7 bases are a match to TRBD1. The receptor was derived from a female donor in good health, enrolled as a control in a pregnancy study. In DNA form, the CDR3 reads TGTGCCAGCAGCCCAGGGACAGTTCAAGAGACCCAGTACTTC. The encoded protein is CASSPGTVQETQYF.